This TCR beta chain was captured in a study of shared clonotypes between healthy human individuals. All donors were healthy HIV-negative adults lacking recent acute infections or vaccinations. Study results and caveats: Generation probabilities were higher for clonotypes shared across all four sorted-subset donors than for unshared ones.

A remark on this clone: Its target is unknown.

This CDR3 has 13 residues. The ends were cut back, 4 bases at V and 6 bases at J, with 10 bases in the middle. Germline CDR1 SGHNT, CDR2 YYREEE (reference sequence). Generated by immunoSEQ multiplex PCR, the TCRdb table keeps only in-frame clones and is missing some. The table shows some 2,500,000 clones, with roughly 92% occurring only once. The sample comprised naive CD4+ T cells from PBMCs. Subset indicated: CD45RA+ positively selected. This clonotype originated in a man younger than 30 in good health. Some clones in this sample may be carry-over from other donors' samples. The chain links TRBV5-4 to TRBJ2-2, with a tentative D call TRBD1 (5 bases). CDR3 in amino acids: CASSRDSSGELFF. The DNA for the CDR3 is TGTGCCAGCAGCCGCGACAGTTCCGGGGAGCTGTTTTTT.